Sequencing of this T cell receptor (beta chain) was carried out in a study of cytomegalovirus exposure and HLA in healthy donors. In regard to this clone: Its antigen is as yet unknown.

The primer mix had 60 Vbeta and 13 Jbeta primers. Repertoires were generated with immunoSEQ multiplex PCR, while TCRdb's copy carries only in-frame clones and drops some. The data contain 130,000 or so clones, more than 75% of them singletons. Germline V lookup: CDR1 LNHDA, CDR2 SQIVND (reference sequence). V gave up 5 bases and J gave up 4 bases; unmatched junction bases: 9. The CDR3 runs to 16 residues. Findings and caveats of the study: From TCR beta sequences, most subjects' HLA-A and HLA-B alleles were reportedly predicted accurately. Associated with cytomegalovirus, according to the listing, were 164 TCR beta chains.

The TCR sequence derives from a female donor in good health and CMV-seronegative. The V call is TRBV19, the J call TRBJ2-5, with TRBD2 matching 11 bases. Sequenced material: PBMCs. CDR3 in amino acids: CASSPRGLAEVETQYF. CDR3 nucleotides: TGTGCCAGTAGTCCGCGGGGACTAGCGGAGGTAGAGACCCAGTACTTC.